By share, the clone carrying this TCR beta chain counts as medium-sized. One junction end does not reproduce the germline sequence, and a read error may be involved. These data are taken from a study of control samples from healthy donors and cancer patients. The CDR3 contains 16 residues. Germline assignment: CDR1 SGHNT and CDR2 YYREEE (reference sequence). The method was immunoSEQ multiplex PCR; TCRdb's version includes in-frame clones alone and lacks a portion of them. The table includes tens of thousands of clones, more than 75% detected once. Sequencing was done on a sample of PBMCs. This TCR was sampled from a woman aged 55-75 years with lung cancer. The chain has TRBV5-4 and TRBJ1-3; D gene unclear. The CDR3 DNA reads as TGTGCCAGCAGCTTTGAAGCGGCTGATTTTTCTCCTCTGGAGGATTTT. Translated: CASSFEAADFSPLEDF.